One sample yielded the 24 T cell receptor beta chains listed below, sequenced in a study of OX40 agonist ivuxolimab in advanced cancers. Only in-frame clones appear in the TCRdb table, and some are missing; sequencing was by immunoSEQ multiplex PCR. The sample includes tens of thousands of clones, 80% to 90% seen only once; the top ten take about 0.99%. The sequenced sample was CD4+ or CD8+ T cells sorted from blood, obtained in a trial of the OX40 agonist ivuxolimab. The receptors originated from an adult with an advanced solid tumor such as melanoma, head and neck, liver or kidney cancer.

This chain connects TRBV11-2 to TRBJ2-3, with D tentatively TRBD2 (5 bases). V lost 1 base, J lost 1 base, and 6 bases lay in between. The CDR3 consists of 14 residues. Germline V lookup: CDR1 SGHAT, CDR2 FQNNGV. CDR3 nucleotide sequence: TGTGCCAGCAGCTTAGTCGGGGGCACAGATACGCAGTATTTT. Protein sequence: CASSLVGGTDTQYF.

V and J are TRBV10-3 and TRBJ2-3; D may match TRBD1 or TRBD2 (5 bases each). CDR3 length: 13 amino acids. The germline V gene has CDR1 ENHRY and CDR2 SYGVKD. V lost 6 bases and J lost 6, with 13 bases in between. The CDR3 is CAIRGSEGDTQYF. For the CDR3, the DNA is TGTGCCATCAGAGGGTCCGAGGGGGATACGCAGTATTTT.

The chain carries TRBV7-3 and TRBJ2-7; D is undetermined. This CDR3 has 17 amino acids. CDR1 is SGHTA, CDR2 FQGTGA, per germline. V was pared by 6 bases and J by 0 bases, with 21 bases between. CDR3 sequence: CASRYSGNPESSYEQYF. The CDR3 DNA follows: TGTGCCAGCAGATACTCCGGAAACCCGGAAAGCTCCTACGAGCAGTACTTC.

V usage is TRBV5-1 and J usage is TRBJ1-1, with 11 bases lining up with TRBD1. The V segment lost 4 bases and the J segment 4 bases; nucleotides outside the gene matches: 6. Germline CDR1 SGHRS, CDR2 YFSETQ. This CDR3 has 15 residues. The CDR3 spells CASSVGQGAITEAFF. CDR3 bases: TGCGCCAGCAGCGTAGGACAGGGGGCCATCACTGAAGCTTTCTTT.

The chain has TRBV13 and TRBJ2-7; TRBD2 aligns across 7 bases. This CDR3 spans 17 amino acids. In germline, CDR1 is PRHDT, CDR2 FYEKMQ (reference sequence). Germline trimming cut 4 bases from V and 0 bases from J; bases unmatched to any gene: 12. CDR3 bases: TGTGCCAGCAGCTATTGGCCCCGGCGGGGGACCTCCTACGAGCAGTACTTC. It encodes CASSYWPRRGTSYEQYF.

This rearrangement joins TRBV9 to TRBJ2-3; D might be TRBD1 (7 bases). There are 15 residues in the CDR3. CDR1 is SGDLS and CDR2 is YYNGEE in the germline V gene. The ends were cut back, 0 bases at V and 5 bases at J, with 13 bases in the middle. The CDR3 reads CASSVVAGGGDTQYF. In DNA, the CDR3 is TGTGCCAGCAGCGTAGTGGCAGGGGGAGGAGATACGCAGTATTTT.

This chain uses TRBV5-8 with TRBJ2-2, with D unclear. Germline CDR1 is SGHTS and CDR2 is YDEGEE. The CDR3 length is 16 residues. V gave up 4 bases and J gave up 5 bases, with 18 bases separating them. The CDR3 DNA reads TGTGCCAGCAGCCAGCGCGGCAGGAGTGGGACCGGGGAGCTGTTTTTT. Translation gives CASSQRGRSGTGELFF.

Here the CDR3 DNA reads TGTGCCAGCAGCTTGGAGGCCTTTTTATCACCCCTCCACTTT. Amino acids: CASSLEAFLSPLHF. This chain uses TRBV5-4 with TRBJ1-6; D gene uncertain. Trimming took off 0 bases at V and 10 bases at J, with 11 bases between the two ends. The CDR3 has 14 residues. CDR1 is SGHNT and CDR2 is YYREEE in the germline V gene (reference sequence).

This chain links TRBV5-1 with TRBJ2-7; D assignment may be TRBD1 or TRBD2 (6 bases each). With 0 bases removed from V and 3 bases from J, the gap between germline ends came to 13 bases. From germline, CDR1 is SGHRS and CDR2 YFSETQ. There are 15 residues in the CDR3. The CDR3 DNA reads TGCGCCAGCAGCTTGGCGGCGGGGACAAACTACGAGCAGTACTTC. Its protein product is CASSLAAGTNYEQYF. Full variable domain (missing parts from reference TRBV5-1 and TRBJ2-7): KAGVTQTPRYLIKTRGQQVTLSCSPISGHRSVSWYQQTPGQGLQFLFEYFSETQRNKGNFPGRFSGRQFSNSRSEMNVSTLELGDSALYLCASSLAAGTNYEQYFGPGTRLTVT.

The chain uses TRBV28 and TRBJ2-7; D tentatively fits TRBD1 or TRBD2 (6 bases each). The CDR3 is 15 residues long. Germline V gives CDR1 MDHEN, CDR2 SYDVKM. Trimming removed 2 bases from V and 4 bases from J, with 15 bases in between. The CDR3: CASSLAARRGYEQYF. The CDR3 DNA reads TGTGCCAGCAGTTTAGCCGCTAGGAGGGGGTACGAGCAGTACTTC.

The chain has TRBV19 and TRBJ1-2, with D perhaps matching TRBD1 (6 bases). The germline gives CDR1 LNHDA, CDR2 SQIVND (reference sequence). With 8 bases removed from V and 4 bases from J, the gap between germline ends came to 35 bases. The CDR3 consists of 20 residues. The CDR3 sequence: CASRDAVTLWGHPPGYGYTF. As DNA, the CDR3 is TGTGCCAGTCGGGACGCTGTAACATTGTGGGGACATCCCCCCGGCTATGGCTACACCTTC.

This rearrangement joins TRBV7-3 to TRBJ2-5; 9 bases line up with TRBD2. The CDR3 spans 15 residues. V shed 0 bases, J shed 4 bases, and the junction held 3 bases outside the gene matches. Germline V lookup: CDR1 SGHTA, CDR2 FQGTGA. CDR3 sequence reads: CASSLTSGSSETQYF. The CDR3 DNA reads as TGTGCCAGCAGCTTAACTAGCGGGAGCTCAGAGACCCAGTACTTC.

The chain links TRBV1 to TRBJ2-1; the table gives TRBD2 as D, unverified against the DNA. TRBV1 constitutes a pseudogene. The CDR3 is 13 amino acids. This CDR3 reads CTIAGGPYNEQFF. The CDR3 DNA follows: TGCACCATAGCGGGAGGCCCCTACAATGAGCAGTTCTTC.

The V and J genes are TRBV7-2 and TRBJ2-5; TRBD2 is a possible D gene (6 bases). Germline values: CDR1 SGHTA, CDR2 FQGNSA. The CDR3 has 13 residues. The V end was cut by 6 bases, the J end by 3 bases, with 11 bases between. The CDR3 sequence: CASRRDSKETQYF. The CDR3 DNA follows: TGTGCCAGCAGGCGGGACTCCAAAGAGACCCAGTACTTC.

The J gene is TRBJ2-7, the V gene TRBV5-3; 7 bases align to TRBD1. TRBV5-3 is annotated as an ORF whose role is uncertain. CDR3 size: 14 residues. Losses at the gene ends were 3 bases for V and 4 bases for J; bases not matched to a gene: 7. The CDR3 nucleotides are TGTGCCAGAAGCTCTCGCCAGGGGGATTACGAGCAGTACTTC. Its translation is CARSSRQGDYEQYF.

The V gene is TRBV5-4, the J gene TRBJ1-2; possibly TRBD1 for D (6 bases). There are 15 residues in the CDR3. Germline V lookup: CDR1 SGHNT, CDR2 YYREEE (reference sequence). The germline V and J ends were trimmed by 4 bases and 8 bases, with 21 bases remaining between them. The chain's CDR3 is CASSTYRQATRGYTF. The CDR3 DNA reads TGTGCCAGCAGCACCTACCGACAGGCCACGCGGGGCTACACCTTC.

This sequence joins TRBV18 and TRBJ2-3; D is tentatively TRBD1 or TRBD2 (5 bases each). Germline V CDR1 and CDR2: KGHSH, LQKENI. The V end was cut by 6 bases, the J end by 2 bases, with 12 bases between. CDR3 length: 14 residues. Here the CDR3 DNA reads TGTGCCAGCTCCCCCGGGGCACCCACAGATACGCAGTATTTT. This translates into CASSPGAPTDTQYF.

The J gene is TRBJ1-1, the V gene TRBV25-1; possible D gene TRBD1, 5 bases. Germline V gene data show CDR1 as MGHDK and CDR2 as SYGVNS. The CDR3 consists of 13 residues. Trimming cost V 4 bases and J 4 bases, with 10 bases left between them. DNA of the CDR3: TGTGCCAGCAGTGGAGGGGTCGGCACTGAAGCTTTCTTT. Translation gives CASSGGVGTEAFF.

This clone was seen only a few times. This chain uses TRBV19 with TRBJ1-1; D not certain. Germline V gene sequence: CDR1 LNHDA, CDR2 SQIVND (reference sequence). V was trimmed by 3 bases and J by 1 base, leaving 6 bases between them. This CDR3 contains 13 residues. CDR3 in amino acids: CASSIRGNTEAFF. The CDR3 DNA sequence: TGTGCCAGTAGTATCCGGGGGAACACTGAAGCTTTCTTT.

The V gene is TRBV14, the J gene TRBJ2-4, with D unresolved. This CDR3 is 13 amino acids long. CDR1 SGHDN and CDR2 FVKESK come from the germline V gene. Trimming removed 0 bases at V and 3 bases at J, with 3 bases between. The CDR3 nucleotides are TGTGCCAGCAGCCAAGATCACAAAAACATTCAGTACTTC. Translation gives CASSQDHKNIQYF.

V and J are TRBV2 and TRBJ1-2, with a possible D match to TRBD1 (5 bases). Trimming stripped 6 bases from V and 0 bases from J, with 14 bases between. Germline loops: CDR1 SNHLY, CDR2 FYNNEI. The CDR3 spans 15 residues. CDR3 nucleotides: TGTGCCAGCAGGACCTCGGGACCGTCTAACTATGGCTACACCTTC. It translates to CASRTSGPSNYGYTF.

Only one count was recorded for this clone. J is TRBJ2-3 and V is TRBV2, with D unresolved. Germline lookup yields CDR1 SNHLY and CDR2 FYNNEI. V gave up 7 bases and J gave up 2 bases, with 10 bases separating them. The CDR3 is 13 amino acids. The CDR3 bases are TGTGCCAGCAATGGGGTGTTCACAGATACGCAGTATTTT. Protein product: CASNGVFTDTQYF. Supplemented by reference TRBV2 and TRBJ2-3, the full variable domain reads EPEVTQTPSHQVTQMGQEVILRCVPISNHLYFYWYRQILGQKVEFLVSFYNNEISEKSEIFDDQFSVERPDGSNFTLKIRSTKLEDSAMYFCASNGVFTDTQYFGPGTRLTVL.

The rearrangement uses TRBV7-3 and TRBJ2-3; 9 bases map to TRBD2. From germline, CDR1 is SGHTA and CDR2 FQGTGA. The CDR3 contains 20 residues. The trim removed 1 base at V and 3 bases at J, leaving 17 bases unmatched. CDR3 protein: CASSLNPLAGALGRTDTQYF. The CDR3 DNA reads as TGTGCCAGCAGCTTAAACCCCTTAGCGGGGGCCCTTGGTAGGACAGATACGCAGTATTTT. The entire variable domain, with the rest obtained from reference TRBV7-3 and TRBJ2-3, is as follows: GAGVSQTPSNKVTEKGKYVELRCDPISGHTALYWYRQSLGQGPEFLIYFQGTGAADDSGLPNDRFFAVRPEGSVSTLKIQRTERGDSAVYLCASSLNPLAGALGRTDTQYFGPGTRLTVL.

This chain's CDR3 is CASSSNVEGGSSYEQYF. The CDR3 coding sequence is TGTGCCAGCAGCTCCAACGTTGAGGGGGGAAGCTCCTACGAGCAGTACTTC. The chain employs TRBV13 and TRBJ2-7; the D call may be TRBD1 or TRBD2 (6 bases each). The germline V gene encodes CDR1 PRHDT and CDR2 FYEKMQ (reference sequence). The CDR3 contains 17 residues. The ends were cut back, 4 bases at V and 0 bases at J, with 19 bases in the middle.